The rows below give T cell receptor beta chains drawn from one sample of a study of T cells in narcolepsy. Some clones are missing from TCRdb's copy, which holds only in-frame ones; the method was immunoSEQ multiplex PCR. The sample records roughly 30,000 clones, about 77% being singletons. Material: CD45RA- memory CD4+ T cells from PBMCs. The receptors derive from a human donor with narcolepsy. Each CDR3 is given with its conserved first and last residue. A D gene is named only where the DNA matches it firmly. The size field is filled for only some rows; it gives once, few, many or a size class.

j_call	d_call	clone_size	cdr3_length	v_call	cdr3_aa	cdr3_nt
TRBJ2-3	TRBD2	NA	16	TRBV2	CASRGMTSGKANTQYF	TGTGCCAGCAGGGGTATGACTAGCGGGAAGGCAAATACGCAGTATTTT
TRBJ2-1	TRBD2	NA	15	TRBV28	CASTTLAGGNNEQFF	TGTGCCAGCACTACACTAGCGGGAGGGAACAATGAGCAGTTCTTC
TRBJ2-7	TRBD2	NA	17	TRBV11-2	CASSFTPLPGLAGEQYF	TGTGCCAGCAGCTTCACGCCACTCCCGGGACTAGCTGGGGAGCAGTACTTC
TRBJ2-2	NA	NA	14	TRBV29-1	CSVHGPSGSGELFF	TGCAGCGTCCACGGCCCATCGGGGTCCGGGGAGCTGTTTTTT
TRBJ2-3	TRBD2	NA	19	TRBV4-2	CASSQNSGSARGGADTQYF	TGTGCCAGCAGCCAAAATAGCGGGAGCGCACGTGGAGGGGCAGATACGCAGTATTTT
TRBJ1-6	TRBD1	few	16	TRBV7-9	CASNFRSGTDNSPLHF	TGTGCCAGCAACTTCCGATCCGGGACAGATAATTCACCCCTCCACTTT
TRBJ1-1	NA	few	13	TRBV18	CASSPPSSPGAFF	TGTGCCAGCTCACCACCCAGCAGCCCTGGGGCTTTCTTT
TRBJ1-5	TRBD1	NA	15	TRBV6-1	CASRTGTGGGQPQHF	TGTGCCAGCAGGACGGGGACAGGGGGCGGCCAGCCCCAGCATTTT
TRBJ1-1	TRBD1	NA	15	TRBV18	CASSMDRGRFSEAFF	TGTGCCAGCTCAATGGACAGGGGAAGGTTTTCAGAAGCTTTCTTT
TRBJ1-2	NA	NA	15	TRBV15	CATSRALRDFYGYTF	TGTGCCACCAGCAGAGCCCTGCGGGATTTCTATGGCTACACCTTC
TRBJ1-1	NA	NA	13	TRBV6-5	CASSAGQGYEAFF	TGTGCCAGCTCGGCGGGTCAGGGATATGAAGCTTTCTTT
TRBJ2-4	NA	NA	17	TRBV10-1	CASSESPRSGAKNIQYF	TGCGCCAGCAGTGAGTCCCCCAGATCTGGAGCCAAAAACATTCAGTACTTC
TRBJ2-2	NA	NA	13	TRBV30	CAWSWTNWGELFF	TGTGCCTGGAGTTGGACTAACTGGGGGGAGCTGTTTTTT
TRBJ1-1	NA	once	14	TRBV7-8	CASSLKQLNTEAFF	TGTGCCAGCAGCTTAAAGCAGTTGAACACTGAAGCTTTCTTT
TRBJ2-1	NA	NA	14	TRBV28	CAGGGWAMGNEQFF	TGTGCCGGGGGCGGCTGGGCCATGGGGAATGAGCAGTTCTTC
TRBJ1-1	NA	NA	15	TRBV2	CASSASLGQGAEAFF	TGTGCCAGCAGCGCTTCCCTCGGGCAGGGAGCTGAAGCTTTCTTT
TRBJ2-7	TRBD2	few	15	TRBV5-4	CASSLGLGMVYEQYF	TGTGCCAGCAGCTTAGGACTAGGGATGGTCTACGAGCAGTACTTC
TRBJ2-5	NA	NA	14	TRBV19	CASRRDILQETQYF	TGTGCCAGCCGAAGGGACATACTCCAAGAGACCCAGTACTTC
TRBJ1-1	NA	NA	14	TRBV29-1	CSAYPLTAGTEAFF	TGCAGCGCGTACCCGTTGACAGCCGGAACTGAAGCTTTCTTT
TRBJ1-3	NA	few	13	TRBV2	CASSITAGNTIYF	TGTGCCAGCAGTATAACGGCTGGAAACACCATATATTTT
TRBJ1-3	TRBD1	NA	17	TRBV19	CASSQNFYRGVGNTIYF	TGTGCCAGTAGCCAAAATTTCTACAGGGGAGTTGGAAACACCATATATTTT
TRBJ2-3	TRBD2	NA	14	TRBV7-2	CASSSRGGGDTQYF	TGTGCCAGCAGCTCCCGGGGGGGCGGAGATACGCAGTATTTT
TRBJ2-1	NA	medium-sized	15	TRBV19	CASSIVRGIDNEQFF	TGTGCCAGTAGTATAGTACGGGGGATAGACAATGAGCAGTTCTTC
TRBJ1-2	NA	few	14	TRBV18	CASSRGQGTLGYTF	TGTGCCAGCTCACGCGGGCAGGGGACCCTTGGCTACACCTTC
TRBJ2-7	TRBD1	NA	15	TRBV5-8	CASSSGQGAPYEQYF	TGTGCCAGCAGCTCAGGACAGGGGGCACCCTACGAGCAGTACTTC
TRBJ2-7	NA	NA	12	TRBV18	CASSNLAYEQYF	TGTGCCAGCTCTAACCTGGCCTACGAGCAGTACTTC
TRBJ1-1	TRBD1	NA	16	TRBV5-6	CASSLVQGKMNTEAFF	TGTGCCAGCAGCTTGGTACAGGGGAAGATGAACACTGAAGCTTTCTTT
TRBJ2-7	NA	NA	14	TRBV11-2	CASSFFGSSYEQYF	TGTGCCAGCAGCTTTTTCGGGAGCTCCTACGAGCAGTACTTC
TRBJ1-6	NA	NA	15	TRBV27	CASSLSETGGSPLHF	TGTGCCAGCAGTTTATCGGAGACGGGGGGTTCACCCCTCCACTTT
TRBJ1-4	NA	NA	15	TRBV19	CASSTLGAYTEKLFF	TGTGCCAGTAGTACCTTGGGGGCCTACACCGAAAAACTGTTTTTT
TRBJ1-2	NA	NA	13	TRBV11-2	CASSLRANYGYTF	TGTGCCAGCAGCTTAAGGGCGAACTATGGCTACACCTTC
TRBJ2-3	TRBD2	NA	16	TRBV4-2	CASSQVSAGGTDTQYF	TGTGCCAGCAGCCAAGTATCGGCGGGGGGAACAGATACGCAGTATTTT
TRBJ2-5	TRBD1	NA	18	TRBV25-1	CASSERVRGQGAPETQYF	TGTGCCAGCAGTGAACGGGTGCGGGGACAGGGGGCGCCAGAGACCCAGTACTTC
TRBJ1-4	NA	NA	16	TRBV15	CATSGTLITTNEKLFF	TGTGCCACCTCTGGGACTTTAATTACAACTAATGAAAAACTGTTTTTT
TRBJ2-3	NA	NA	16	TRBV6-5	CASSYSPGLGTDTQYF	TGTGCCAGCAGTTACTCACCGGGACTGGGCACAGATACGCAGTATTTT
TRBJ2-7	TRBD1	NA	15	TRBV28	CASRTSGQGLYEQYF	TGTGCCAGCAGGACTTCGGGACAGGGTCTCTACGAGCAGTACTTC
TRBJ2-3	TRBD2	NA	13	TRBV6-6	CASSSRGGDTQYF	TGTGCCAGCAGTAGCCGGGGGGGAGATACGCAGTATTTT
TRBJ2-5	NA	once	14	TRBV2	CASSGFGTEKTQYF	TGTGCCAGCAGTGGCTTTGGCACCGAAAAGACCCAGTACTTC
TRBJ1-5	NA	once	14	TRBV2	CASSKDMVDQPQHF	TGTGCCAGCAGTAAGGACATGGTGGATCAGCCCCAGCATTTT
TRBJ1-1	NA	NA	15	TRBV5-1	CASSLAGAANTEAFF	TGCGCCAGCAGCTTGGCCGGGGCAGCTAACACTGAAGCTTTCTTT
TRBJ1-5	TRBD1	NA	15	TRBV12-5	CASGPGGADNQPQHF	TGTGCTAGTGGCCCAGGGGGCGCGGACAATCAGCCCCAGCATTTT